This T cell receptor (beta chain) was sequenced for a study of T cell repertoires in ileal Crohn's disease. Study-level information: Over 30% were active smokers at surgery; median disease duration was approximately 7.3 years. Overall study findings and caveats: Compared with CD4 T cells, sorted CD8 cells carried more expanded clones.

Germline CDR1 and CDR2: MNHNS and SASEGT. V shed 3 bases and J shed 8 bases, with 14 bases lying between them. CDR3 length: 14 amino acids. Comments on this clone: The target antigen is unknown.

Time point denoted: inflamed ileum from the surgical specimen. Assay used: immunoSEQ multiplex PCR; TCRdb lists only in-frame clones, some missing. The sample has over 15,000 clones, around 90% seen once; the top ten hold 6% to 8.5%. This chain uses TRBV6-1 with TRBJ2-1, with D uncertain. The receptor was derived from an adult with Crohn's disease. Sequencing input: ileal tissue. CDR3 nucleotides: TGTGCCAGCAGTGAGGGCAGGTATCTGGATGAGCAGTTCTTC. Its translation: CASSEGRYLDEQFF.